The clone carrying this T cell receptor (beta chain) was recorded many times. This sample was taken from a study of T cell repertoires in cytomegalovirus infection. Per germline, CDR1 SEHNR and CDR2 FQNEAQ (reference sequence). CDR3 length: 16 amino acids. Losses at the gene ends were 2 bases for V and 1 base for J; bases not matched to a gene: 3. TCRdb re-analysed the reads in MiXCR, keeping a single row per CDR3 protein. This sample yields a few hundred thousand distinct CDR3 sequences, of which approximately 15% are seen a single time; less than 60% belongs to the top ten. The sample taken for sequencing was CD8+ T cells from PBMCs. This chain uses TRBV7-9 with TRBJ1-1, with 11 bases identical to TRBD1. The source is a human donor in good health (CMV status not recorded). Some clones in this sample may be carry-over from other donors' samples. CDR3 loop: CASSLRTGGKNTEAFF. The CDR3 DNA reads as TGTGCCAGCAGCTTACGGACAGGGGGCAAGAACACTGAAGCTTTCTTT.